This TCR beta chain comes out of a study of control samples from healthy donors and cancer patients. The CDR3 sequence is 16 residues long. Trimming at V came to 5 bases and at J to 2 bases, leaving 8 bases not matched to a gene. Germline lookup yields CDR1 SGHRS and CDR2 YFSETQ. This clone was seen only once. Sequencing used immunoSEQ multiplex PCR; TCRdb keeps in-frame clones, though not all of them. Of about 100,000 clones in the sample, about 90% were seen once. The V and J genes are TRBV5-1 and TRBJ2-3, with 10 bases matching TRBD2. The source material was blood. The receptor's source is a woman in her 50s in good health. The CDR3 here is CASRLAGAAITDTQYF. DNA for the CDR3: TGCGCCAGCAGGCTAGCGGGAGCTGCCATCACAGATACGCAGTATTTT. Full variable domain (rest looked up from reference TRBV5-1 and TRBJ2-3): KAGVTQTPRYLIKTRGQQVTLSCSPISGHRSVSWYQQTPGQGLQFLFEYFSETQRNKGNFPGRFSGRQFSNSRSEMNVSTLELGDSALYLCASRLAGAAITDTQYFGPGTRLTVL.